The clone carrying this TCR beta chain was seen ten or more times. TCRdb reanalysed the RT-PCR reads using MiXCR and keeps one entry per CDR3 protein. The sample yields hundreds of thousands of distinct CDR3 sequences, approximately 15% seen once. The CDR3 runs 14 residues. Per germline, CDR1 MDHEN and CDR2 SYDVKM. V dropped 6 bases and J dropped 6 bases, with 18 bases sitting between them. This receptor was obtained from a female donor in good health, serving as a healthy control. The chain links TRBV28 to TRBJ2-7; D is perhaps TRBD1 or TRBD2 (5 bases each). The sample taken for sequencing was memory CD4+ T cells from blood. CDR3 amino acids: CASRRRNGGAEQYF. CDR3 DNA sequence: TGTGCCAGCAGGAGAAGAAATGGGGGTGCCGAGCAGTACTTC. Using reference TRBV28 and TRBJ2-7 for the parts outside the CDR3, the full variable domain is DVKVTQSSRYLVKRTGEKVFLECVQDMDHENMFWYRQDPGLGLRLIYFSYDVKMKEKGDIPEGYSVSREKKERFSLILESASTNQTSMYLCASRRRNGGAEQYFGPGTRLTVT.